This is a list of T cell receptor beta chains from one sample in a study of blood T cell repertoires in COVID-19. TCRdb keeps only in-frame clones here, not all; method: immunoSEQ multiplex PCR. The data show around 140,000 clones, 81% seen once. The specimen was peripheral blood. The receptors derive from a human donor in a cohort sampled during active COVID-19. Both conserved end residues are part of each CDR3. Fields, in order: J gene, V gene, CDR3 protein.

j_call: TRBJ1-4
v_call: TRBV25-1
cdr3_aa: CASAGGGEKLFF

j_call: TRBJ1-1
v_call: TRBV29-1
cdr3_aa: CSVGDRGTLNTEAFF

j_call: TRBJ2-3
v_call: TRBV6-5
cdr3_aa: CASSYTDRISTDTQYF

j_call: TRBJ1-6
v_call: TRBV7-2
cdr3_aa: CASSLEPTGDYNSPLHF

j_call: TRBJ2-7
v_call: TRBV7-6
cdr3_aa: CASSLASGSTYEQYF

j_call: TRBJ2-5
v_call: TRBV19
cdr3_aa: CASGSLGLSPQETQYF

j_call: TRBJ2-3
v_call: TRBV7-2
cdr3_aa: CASSLDINTQYF

j_call: TRBJ2-7
v_call: TRBV28
cdr3_aa: CASSSTGLAGGFYEQYF

j_call: TRBJ2-7
v_call: TRBV10-3
cdr3_aa: CAISPLAGGVHEQYF

j_call: TRBJ2-2
v_call: TRBV5-1
cdr3_aa: CASSLRPGAFTGELFF

j_call: TRBJ1-5
v_call: TRBV28
cdr3_aa: CASRTPTGLGQPQHF

j_call: TRBJ2-3
v_call: TRBV7-6
cdr3_aa: CASSFPGLADTDTQYF

j_call: TRBJ1-6
v_call: TRBV28
cdr3_aa: CASRDSRSYNSPLHF

j_call: TRBJ2-5
v_call: TRBV6-2/TRBV6-3
cdr3_aa: CASSYFTRQETQYF

j_call: TRBJ2-4
v_call: TRBV7-8
cdr3_aa: CASSPVGEAKNIQYF

j_call: TRBJ2-2
v_call: TRBV7-3
cdr3_aa: CASEAVGNTGELFF

j_call: TRBJ2-5
v_call: TRBV28
cdr3_aa: CASSLYGGTEGETQYF

j_call: TRBJ1-2
v_call: TRBV7-3
cdr3_aa: CASSLTGGGTGHYTF

j_call: TRBJ2-7
v_call: TRBV7-6
cdr3_aa: CASSSSGSLPYEQYF